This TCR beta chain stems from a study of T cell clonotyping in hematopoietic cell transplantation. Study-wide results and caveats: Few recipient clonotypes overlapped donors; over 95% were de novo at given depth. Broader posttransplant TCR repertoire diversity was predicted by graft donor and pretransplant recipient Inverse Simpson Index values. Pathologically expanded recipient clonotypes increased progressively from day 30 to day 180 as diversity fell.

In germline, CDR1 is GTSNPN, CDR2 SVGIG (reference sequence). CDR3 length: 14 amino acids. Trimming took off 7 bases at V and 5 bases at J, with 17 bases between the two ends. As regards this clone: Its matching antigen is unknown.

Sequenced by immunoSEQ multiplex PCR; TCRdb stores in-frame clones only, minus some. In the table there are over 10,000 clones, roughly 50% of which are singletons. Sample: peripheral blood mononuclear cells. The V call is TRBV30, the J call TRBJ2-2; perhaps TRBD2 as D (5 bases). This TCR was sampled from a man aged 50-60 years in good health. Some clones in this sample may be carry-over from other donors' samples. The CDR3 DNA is TGTGCCTCACAGCGGACGGGAACTACCGGGGAGCTGTTTTTT. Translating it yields CASQRTGTTGELFF.